One sample yielded the 29 T cell receptor beta chains listed below, sequenced in a study of naive and memory T cell subsets. Ligated cDNA underwent four rounds of PCR with nested alpha and beta constant region primers and SP2. TCRdb processed the 5' RACE reads anew with MiXCR; each CDR3 protein has one entry. The sample carries tens of thousands of distinct CDR3 sequences, around 7.3% recorded once. The library had UMIs added by 3' ligation of an oligonucleotide to TCR cDNA. These receptors were taken from a female donor in good health.

This clonotype was observed many times. This sequence joins TRBV28 and TRBJ1-3, with a weak D call TRBD1 (5 bases). V was trimmed by 3 bases and J by 16 bases, leaving 13 bases between them. This CDR3 region has 11 residues. CDR1 and CDR2 (germline): MDHEN, SYDVKM. CDR3 region: CASSFFRDVYF. The CDR3 DNA is TGTGCCAGCAGTTTCTTCCGGGACGTGTATTTT.

There are a few counts of this clonotype. The J gene is TRBJ2-3, the V gene TRBV7-2; D is undetermined. The CDR3 has 13 residues. With 1 base removed from V and 6 bases from J, the gap between germline ends came to 8 bases. Germline values: CDR1 SGHTA, CDR2 FQGNSA. CDR3 protein: CASSLVRSDTQYF. CDR3 bases: TGTGCCAGCAGCTTAGTCAGGTCTGATACGCAGTATTTT.

This clonotype was seen at least ten times. For the CDR3, the DNA is TGTGCCTGGAGTATGAGGTACAGGGACCAAAAGGGCCCCCAGCATTTT. Protein sequence: CAWSMRYRDQKGPQHF. This chain links TRBV30 with TRBJ1-5; possible D gene TRBD1, 6 bases. The CDR3 is 16 amino acids. The germline V and J ends were trimmed by 2 bases and 10 bases, with 24 bases remaining between them. Germline CDR1 GTSNPN, CDR2 SVGIG (reference sequence).

This clonotype was seen repeatedly, ten times or more. J is TRBJ1-1 and V is TRBV20-1, with D perhaps matching TRBD1 (5 bases). Per germline, CDR1 DFQATT and CDR2 SNEGSKA (reference sequence). The V end lost 3 bases, the J end lost 4 bases, and 21 bases lay between the germline ends. This CDR3 is built from 16 residues. CDR3 region: CSARRNRVGGGTEAFF. In DNA form, the CDR3 reads TGCAGTGCTAGGCGGAATAGGGTCGGGGGAGGCACTGAAGCTTTCTTT.

The chain couples TRBV7-2 to TRBJ2-6; maybe TRBD2 (6 bases). This CDR3 spans 15 amino acids. The V and J ends lost 6 bases and 1 base respectively, with 10 bases between them. Germline V lookup: CDR1 SGHTA, CDR2 FQGNSA. CDR3: CASRPGRSGANVLTF. The CDR3 bases are TGTGCCAGCAGGCCAGGGAGGTCTGGGGCCAACGTCCTGACTTTC.

This chain links TRBV7-2 with TRBJ2-2; no definite D call. Germline V gene data show CDR1 as SGHTA and CDR2 as FQGNSA. The CDR3 is 15 amino acids. V lost 1 base, J lost 5 bases, and 11 bases lay in between. DNA for the CDR3: TGTGCCAGCAGCTTAGTTCAGGAAAAGACCGGGGAGCTGTTTTTT. Translated: CASSLVQEKTGELFF.

This clonotype showed up many times. In DNA form, the CDR3 reads TGCGCCAGCAGCTTGGCCGTAGCGGGGGCTGCAGATACGCAGTATTTT. Amino acids: CASSLAVAGAADTQYF. The rearrangement joins TRBV5-1 to TRBJ2-3; 9 bases fit TRBD2. Germline V gene data show CDR1 as SGHRS and CDR2 as YFSETQ. After removal of 0 bases from V and 4 bases from J, the junction contained 6 bases not matched to a gene. The CDR3 totals 16 residues.

This clonotype was seen repeatedly, ten times or more. The chain uses TRBV9 and TRBJ1-1, with a weak D call TRBD1 (5 bases). The V and J ends lost 3 bases and 0 bases respectively, with 12 bases between them. CDR3 length: 15 residues. CDR1 and CDR2 from the germline V gene are SGDLS and YYNGEE. The CDR3 reads CASSGKDSLNTEAFF. CDR3 nucleotide sequence: TGTGCCAGCAGCGGAAAAGACAGCCTGAACACTGAAGCTTTCTTT.

The CDR3: CASSLTRLENTEAFF. The CDR3 nucleotides are TGTGCCAGCAGCTTGACCAGACTGGAGAACACTGAAGCTTTCTTT. V gene TRBV5-4 combines with J gene TRBJ1-1; no definite D call. This CDR3 is built from 15 residues. Trimming took 1 base from V and 1 from J, leaving 11 bases between them. The germline gives CDR1 SGHNT, CDR2 YYREEE (reference sequence).

This clonotype was detected ten times or more. The chain combines TRBV29-1 with TRBJ2-4; D not resolved. V was cut by 3 bases and J by 1 base, with 10 bases left in between. The CDR3 covers 14 residues. CDR1 SQVTM and CDR2 ANQGSEA come from the germline V gene. CDR3 sequence reads: CSVEVDQAKNIQYF. The CDR3 coding sequence is TGCAGCGTTGAGGTTGACCAGGCCAAAAACATTCAGTACTTC.

This clonotype has ten or more counts. The genes are TRBV5-5 and TRBJ1-2, with D unclear. V gave up 5 bases and J gave up 7 bases, with 18 bases separating them. Germline V gene sequence: CDR1 SGHKS, CDR2 YYEKEE (reference sequence). The CDR3 has 14 amino acids. In DNA, the CDR3 is TGTGCCAGCAGTGATGGGTTTTCGTCGGGTGGCTACACCTTC. As protein: CASSDGFSSGGYTF.

This chain joins TRBV7-2 and TRBJ1-5; D gene ambiguous. Trimming cost V 2 bases and J 4 bases, with 9 bases left between them. The germline gives CDR1 SGHTA, CDR2 FQGNSA. The CDR3 is 14 residues long. CDR3: CASSLYPGNQPQHF. DNA for the CDR3: TGTGCCAGCAGCTTATATCCGGGTAATCAGCCCCAGCATTTT.

This clonotype was seen at least ten times. The rearrangement joins TRBV20-1 to TRBJ1-5; D is uncertain. The CDR3 is 13 amino acids. Trimming took 3 bases from V and 0 from J, leaving 6 bases between them. Germline V lookup: CDR1 DFQATT, CDR2 SNEGSKA (reference sequence). For the CDR3, the DNA is TGCAGTGCTAGTCCGAATAGCAATCAGCCCCAGCATTTT. This gives the protein CSASPNSNQPQHF.

This clonotype was observed at least ten times. V gene TRBV7-2 combines with J gene TRBJ2-2; TRBD2 matches at 7 bases. The junction had 6 bases not matched to a gene; V was cut back by 1 base and J by 7 bases. The CDR3 spans 15 residues. The germline V gene encodes CDR1 SGHTA and CDR2 FQGNSA. CDR3 amino acids: CASSLEGREGGELFF. The CDR3 coding sequence is TGTGCCAGCAGCTTAGAGGGGAGGGAAGGCGGGGAGCTGTTTTTT.

This clonotype occurred a few times. The chain combines TRBV10-2 with TRBJ1-5; no clear D. The V gene lost 6 bases and the J gene lost 0 bases, with 6 bases spanning the gap. Germline CDR1 is WSHSY and CDR2 is SAAADI. The CDR3 spans 13 residues. CDR3 in amino acids: CASRENSNQPQHF. CDR3 coding DNA: TGCGCCAGCAGGGAAAATAGCAATCAGCCCCAGCATTTT.

In this sample, this clonotype turned up many times. The chain links TRBV3-1 to TRBJ2-3, with TRBD1 matching over 8 bases. The germline CDR1 and CDR2 sequences are LGHDT and YNNKEL (reference sequence). The ends lost 6 bases at V and 6 bases at J; junction bases unmatched: 8. This CDR3 region has 14 residues. Here the CDR3 DNA reads TGTGCCAGCAGTACGACAGGGGACGGTGATACGCAGTATTTT. Its translation: CASSTTGDGDTQYF.

The table lists this clonotype with a few counts. The chain carries TRBV6-6 and TRBJ2-7, with unresolved D. V was pared by 7 bases and J by 7 bases, with 11 bases between. Germline values: CDR1 MNHNY, CDR2 SVGAGI (reference sequence). The CDR3 is 11 residues long. In nucleotides, the CDR3 is TGTGCCAGCATCTTCCTGGGGGAGCAGTACTTC. Its translation is CASIFLGEQYF.

There are many counts of this clonotype. The chain uses TRBV7-3 and TRBJ2-6; no definite D call. There are 17 residues in the CDR3. V dropped 3 bases and J dropped 5 bases, with 17 bases sitting between them. The germline gives CDR1 SGHTA, CDR2 FQGTGA. The CDR3 is CASSFTSPAFRANVLTF. The CDR3 nucleotides are TGTGCCAGCAGCTTTACAAGCCCCGCTTTCAGGGCCAACGTCCTGACTTTC.

Many counts were recorded for this clonotype. V usage is TRBV4-2 and J usage is TRBJ1-6; TRBD1 aligns across 9 bases. Germline CDR1 and CDR2: LGHNA and YNFKEQ. The CDR3 is 16 residues long. Trimming cost V 2 bases and J 10 bases; bases outside gene matches: 9. The chain's CDR3 is CASSQQAGQGQSPLHF. CDR3 DNA: TGTGCCAGCAGCCAACAGGCGGGACAGGGACAGTCACCCCTCCACTTT.

This clonotype was seen at least ten times. The chain carries TRBV20-1 and TRBJ2-2, with no clear D. CDR3 length: 12 residues. Trimming cost V 3 bases and J 3 bases, with 5 bases left between them. Germline V gene lookup returns CDR1 DFQATT and CDR2 SNEGSKA (reference sequence). The CDR3 DNA follows: TGCAGTGCTAGGACCGACACCGGGGAGCTGTTTTTT. Protein sequence: CSARTDTGELFF.

A word on this clonotype: This could be a read error, since a much larger clone is one nucleotide away. The chain carries TRBV11-3 and TRBJ2-4; D is undetermined. Germline V gene lookup returns CDR1 SGHNT and CDR2 YENEEA. The CDR3 runs 13 residues. The CDR3 DNA reads as TGTGCCAGCGAGACGTTGGCCAAAAACATTCGGTACTTC. Translating gives CASETLAKNIRYF.

This clonotype has only one observation. This chain uses TRBV6-4 with TRBJ2-3; D not resolved. The CDR3 consists of 15 residues. Germline-derived CDR1 and CDR2 are MRHNA and SNTAGT. V lost 3 bases and J lost 1, with 11 bases in between. The DNA of the CDR3 is TGTGCCAGCAGTGAGAGCTCCGGTGGCACAGATACGCAGTATTTT. This translates into CASSESSGGTDTQYF.

This clonotype was picked up a small number of times. The chain has TRBV3-1 and TRBJ1-2, with 7 bases identical to TRBD1. CDR3 length equals 15 residues. Looked up from germline, CDR1 is LGHDT and CDR2 is YNNKEL (reference sequence). V lost 7 bases, J lost 0 bases, and 8 bases stayed unmatched. CDR3 in DNA: TGTGCCAGCACCCGGGGGACAGAGCCTAACTATGGCTACACCTTC. As protein: CASTRGTEPNYGYTF.

This clonotype came up many times. This chain joins TRBV20-1 and TRBJ1-1; TRBD1 matches at 11 bases. This CDR3 comprises 15 residues. Germline loops: CDR1 DFQATT, CDR2 SNEGSKA (reference sequence). Trimming took 0 bases from V and 4 from J; bases not matched to a gene: 4. The CDR3 coding sequence is TGCAGTGCTAGAGATCGGGACAGGGGGACCACTGAAGCTTTCTTT. Its protein is CSARDRDRGTTEAFF.

Only a few counts were recorded for this clonotype. The chain recombines TRBV18 with TRBJ1-3; 7 positions agree with TRBD1. Germline CDR1 reads KGHSH; CDR2 reads LQKENI. This CDR3 contains 13 residues. The ends lost 2 bases at V and 8 bases at J; junction bases unmatched: 3. The CDR3 nucleotides are TGTGCCAGCTCACCAGGGACAGCCTACACCATATATTTT. Translating it yields CASSPGTAYTIYF. The full variable domain, its missing parts supplied by reference TRBV18 and TRBJ1-3, is NAGVMQNPRHLVRRRGQEARLRCSPMKGHSHVYWYRQLPEEGLKFMVYLQKENIIDESGMPKERFSAEFPKEGPSILRIQQVVRGDSAAYFCASSPGTAYTIYFGEGSWLTVV.

This clonotype appeared many times. The CDR3 bases are TGTGCCAGCAGCAACCTTGGCGGGGCTCAGCCCCAGCATTTT. This translates into CASSNLGGAQPQHF. The chain links TRBV11-2 to TRBJ1-5; a weak D match, TRBD1 (5 bases). Deletions cut 5 bases from V and 6 bases from J, with 14 bases between. Germline-derived CDR1 and CDR2 are SGHAT and FQNNGV. CDR3 size: 14 residues. The whole variable domain, remainder taken from reference TRBV11-2 and TRBJ1-5, is EAGVAQSPRYKIIEKRQSVAFWCNPISGHATLYWYQQILGQGPKLLIQFQNNGVVDDSQLPKDRFSAERLKGVDSTLKIQPAKLEDSAVYLCASSNLGGAQPQHFGDGTRLSIL.

The chain is built from TRBV25-1 and TRBJ2-2, with D perhaps TRBD2 (6 bases). The length of the CDR3 is 14 residues. Germline V gene sequence: CDR1 MGHDK, CDR2 SYGVNS. V was pared by 7 bases and J by 3 bases, with 12 bases between. The CDR3 DNA sequence: TGTGCCAGCACCGCCAGGGAGGACACCGGGGAGCTGTTTTTT. It yields the protein CASTAREDTGELFF.

A few counts support this clonotype. This chain links TRBV6-1 with TRBJ2-3; 7 bases are shared with TRBD2. Germline CDR1 is MNHNS and CDR2 is SASEGT. The CDR3 contains 18 residues. With V trimmed by 6 bases and J by 2 bases, 17 bases remained unmatched. The CDR3 region is CASSLARGASGATDTQYF. The CDR3 DNA follows: TGTGCCAGCAGCCTCGCACGCGGGGCTAGCGGAGCCACAGATACGCAGTATTTT.

This clonotype was picked up many times. This chain connects TRBV7-2 to TRBJ1-6; 8 nucleotides align to TRBD1. CDR3 length equals 15 residues. V gave up 6 bases and J gave up 7 bases; unmatched junction bases: 8. The germline gives CDR1 SGHTA, CDR2 FQGNSA. CDR3 amino acids: CASSSPGGRNSPLHF. CDR3 nucleotide sequence: TGTGCCAGCAGTAGTCCAGGGGGCCGGAATTCACCCCTCCACTTT.